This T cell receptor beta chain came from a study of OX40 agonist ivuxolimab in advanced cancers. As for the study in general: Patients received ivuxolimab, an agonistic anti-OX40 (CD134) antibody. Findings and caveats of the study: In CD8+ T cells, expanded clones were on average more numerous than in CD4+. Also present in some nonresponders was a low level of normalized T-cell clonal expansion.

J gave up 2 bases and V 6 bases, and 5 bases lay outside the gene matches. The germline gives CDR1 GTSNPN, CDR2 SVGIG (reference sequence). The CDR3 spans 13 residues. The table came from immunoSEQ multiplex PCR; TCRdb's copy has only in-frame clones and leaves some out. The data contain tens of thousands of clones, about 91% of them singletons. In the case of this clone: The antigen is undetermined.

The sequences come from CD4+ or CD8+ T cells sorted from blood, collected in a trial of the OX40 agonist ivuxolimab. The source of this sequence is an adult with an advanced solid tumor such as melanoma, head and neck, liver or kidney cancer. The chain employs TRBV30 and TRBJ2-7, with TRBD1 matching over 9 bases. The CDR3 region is CACGQGRAYEQYF. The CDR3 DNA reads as TGTGCCTGCGGACAGGGGAGGGCCTACGAGCAGTACTTC.